The rows below give T cell receptor beta chains drawn from one sample of a study of shared T cell receptors in the human thymus. TCRdb's table, derived via immunoSEQ multiplex PCR, lists solely in-frame clones and lacks some. The table records 600,000 or so clones, around 87% of them present only once. This sample was shared with a second study, whose subject was human thymus T cells.

The sample was thymocytes. The receptors were gathered from a boy under two years old with a congenital heart defect. Both conserved end residues are part of each CDR3. Fields, in order: J gene, clone size, D gene, V gene, CDR3 protein, CDR3 DNA. A D gene is named only where the DNA matches it firmly. A row's size may be missing; if present it is once, few, many or a size class.

TRBJ1-2	NA	NA	TRBV13	CASSLAAGGYTF	TGTGCCAGCAGTTTAGCCGCGGGTGGCTACACCTTC
TRBJ2-7	NA	TRBD2	TRBV2	CASTAGGLSYEQYF	TGTGCCAGCACAGCGGGGGGACTCTCCTACGAGCAGTACTTC
TRBJ1-1	NA	TRBD1	TRBV29-1	CSVVTGAEGQNTEAFF	TGCAGCGTTGTGACAGGGGCCGAGGGGCAGAACACTGAAGCTTTCTTT
TRBJ2-4	once	NA	TRBV9	CASSPRDTLAKNIQYF	TGTGCCAGCAGCCCCCGGGACACTCTAGCCAAAAACATTCAGTACTTC
TRBJ1-6	NA	TRBD1	TRBV19	CASSIGKGARNSPLHF	TGTGCCAGTAGTATAGGAAAGGGGGCGCGGAATTCACCCCTCCACTTT
TRBJ2-1	NA	NA	TRBV6-5	CASSYVRDSYNEQFF	TGTGCCAGCAGTTATGTTCGGGACTCCTACAATGAGCAGTTCTTC
TRBJ2-5	NA	NA	TRBV7-2	CASIDRGLKEETQYF	TGTGCCAGCATAGACCGGGGACTCAAGGAAGAGACCCAGTACTTC
TRBJ2-2	NA	NA	TRBV9	CASSEGHSNTGELFF	TGTGCCAGCAGCGAGGGACATTCGAACACCGGGGAGCTGTTTTTT
TRBJ2-1	NA	TRBD2	TRBV5-4	CASSFLPVSLAGNLNEQFF	TGTGCCAGCAGCTTCCTCCCAGTAAGCCTAGCGGGAAACCTCAATGAGCAGTTCTTC
TRBJ2-5	NA	TRBD2	TRBV14	CASSPLTSGRAVETQYF	TGTGCCAGCAGCCCACTGACTAGCGGGAGGGCCGTGGAGACCCAGTACTTC
TRBJ1-2	NA	TRBD1	TRBV4-3	CASSQDQGATNYGYTF	TGCGCCAGCAGCCAAGATCAGGGGGCGACAAACTATGGCTACACCTTC
TRBJ2-1	NA	TRBD2	TRBV10-3	CAIKSGLAGDLYNEQFF	TGTGCCATCAAATCTGGGCTAGCGGGAGATTTATACAATGAGCAGTTCTTC
TRBJ1-5	NA	NA	TRBV7-2	CASSLTGKGQPQHF	TGTGCCAGCAGCCTCACAGGGAAGGGTCAGCCCCAGCATTTT
TRBJ2-7	NA	NA	TRBV5-6	CASSSGTTYEQYF	TGTGCCAGCAGCTCCGGGACAACCTACGAGCAGTACTTC
TRBJ2-7	NA	TRBD1	TRBV29-1	CSVGGRGREQYF	TGCAGCGTTGGGGGCAGGGGGCGCGAGCAGTACTTC
TRBJ1-5	NA	TRBD1	TRBV12-5	CASGLILDRGLNQPQHF	TGTGCTAGTGGTTTGATACTGGACAGGGGGTTGAATCAGCCCCAGCATTTT
TRBJ1-2	NA	TRBD1	TRBV6-5	CASSPGRDRNYGYTF	TGTGCCAGCAGCCCCGGCCGGGACAGGAACTATGGCTACACCTTC
TRBJ1-2	NA	NA	TRBV19	CASSVSGTGGGYTF	TGTGCCAGTAGTGTCTCCGGGACGGGGGGAGGCTACACCTTC
TRBJ1-2	NA	NA	TRBV27	CASSPLGRGVGYTF	TGTGCCAGCAGTCCCCTCGGCAGGGGTGTCGGCTACACCTTC
TRBJ1-2	NA	TRBD1	TRBV6-5	CASSYTWTGNNGYTF	TGTGCCAGCAGTTACACCTGGACAGGGAATAATGGCTACACCTTC
TRBJ2-1	NA	TRBD1	TRBV7-3	CASSLTDPGQGNYNEQFF	TGTGCCAGCAGCTTAACTGATCCGGGACAGGGAAATTACAATGAGCAGTTCTTC
TRBJ2-5	NA	TRBD2	TRBV5-1	CASSRIGAGGGETQYF	TGCGCCAGCAGCCGAATCGGAGCGGGAGGGGGAGAGACCCAGTACTTC
TRBJ2-5	NA	NA	TRBV28	CASSSSDGHRPQETQYF	TGTGCCAGCAGTTCCTCAGACGGACATCGGCCTCAAGAGACCCAGTACTTC
TRBJ1-4	NA	NA	TRBV19	CASSPPSGRNEKLFF	TGTGCCAGTAGCCCTCCCAGCGGGAGGAATGAAAAACTGTTTTTT
TRBJ1-5	NA	NA	TRBV6-6	CASSYSKDSPNQPQHF	TGTGCCAGCAGTTACTCGAAGGACAGCCCCAATCAGCCCCAGCATTTT
TRBJ2-3	NA	NA	TRBV6-5	CASSYSGTQYF	TGTGCCAGCAGTTACAGTGGCACGCAGTATTTT
TRBJ1-2	NA	NA	TRBV6-5	CASRNNTVLYGYTF	TGTGCCAGCAGGAATAATACAGTCCTTTATGGCTACACCTTC
TRBJ1-2	NA	NA	TRBV7-8	CASSYRQARGYTF	TGTGCCAGCAGCTATCGACAGGCTCGCGGCTACACCTTC
TRBJ1-1	NA	NA	TRBV20-1	CSGQGGGAAFF	TGCAGCGGCCAGGGCGGGGGCGCGGCTTTCTTT
TRBJ2-5	NA	NA	TRBV4-3	CASSQGQGETQYF	TGCGCCAGCAGCCAAGGGCAGGGAGAGACCCAGTACTTC
TRBJ2-7	NA	TRBD2	TRBV7-9	CASSLPASGGRSSYEQYF	TGTGCCAGCAGCTTACCCGCTAGCGGGGGCCGGAGCTCCTACGAGCAGTACTTC
TRBJ2-2	NA	NA	TRBV13	CASSNTTGRVTGELFF	TGTGCCAGCAGCAACACAACAGGTAGGGTCACCGGGGAGCTGTTTTTT
TRBJ1-1	NA	NA	TRBV2	CASSVGRGQLNTEAFF	TGTGCCAGCAGTGTTGGTCGAGGACAGCTGAACACTGAAGCTTTCTTT
TRBJ1-2	few	NA	TRBV5-6	CASSRNQRQTNYGYTF	TGTGCCAGCAGCCGCAACCAACGACAGACCAACTATGGCTACACCTTC
TRBJ2-2	NA	TRBD2	TRBV5-1	CASSLVSREIGELFF	TGCGCCAGCAGCTTGGTATCGCGGGAGATCGGGGAGCTGTTTTTT